This record looks at one T cell receptor beta chain sequence and its context. Its matching antigen is unknown. Generated by immunoSEQ multiplex PCR, the TCRdb table keeps only in-frame clones and is missing some. The data contain thousands of clones, 75% to 85% of them seen just once; the ten biggest clones take up about a third. Between the trimmed V and J ends, which lost 2 bases and 4 bases, there was a span of 13 bases. CDR3 size: 15 residues. Germline-derived CDR1 and CDR2 are LNHDA and SQIVND (reference sequence). Every one of the patients relapsed after autologous stem cell transplantation (brentuximab vedotin exposure was variable). The sample originates from a study of PD-1 blockade in classical Hodgkin lymphoma. Whole-study results and caveats: The baseline diversity of complete responders showed similarity to that of newly diagnosed patients.

The TCR comes from a human donor with classical Hodgkin lymphoma. The starting material was peripheral blood mononuclear cells (PBMCs), obtained before the second cycle of nivolumab. The V call is TRBV19, the J call TRBJ2-3; tentatively, D is TRBD2 (5 bases). The CDR3 DNA sequence: TGTGCCAGTAGTATACGGACGGGGAGCGCAGATACGCAGTATTTT. This gives the protein CASSIRTGSADTQYF.